These 2 T cell receptor beta chains were sequenced from one sample in a study of blood T cell repertoires in COVID-19. Method: immunoSEQ multiplex PCR; TCRdb's copy keeps in-frame clones and lacks some. The sample has about 270,000 clones; 85% are singletons. The source material was peripheral blood. The receptor set was obtained from a human donor in a cohort sampled during active COVID-19.

Concerning this clone itself: A read error may account for a junction end that differs from germline. The V and J genes are TRBV2 and TRBJ2-3, with 9 bases fitting TRBD2. The CDR3 length is 16 residues. The germline V gene encodes CDR1 SNHLY and CDR2 FYNNEI. The chain's CDR3 is CASGDTSGFRTDTQYF. CDR3 bases: TGTGCCAGCGGTGACACTAGCGGGTTTCGCACAGATACGCAGTATTTT.

The chain has TRBV19 and TRBJ2-1; 7 positions agree with TRBD1. This CDR3 has 18 amino acids. V gave up 10 bases and J gave up 0 bases; unmatched junction bases: 18. Germline-derived CDR1 and CDR2 are LNHDA and SQIVND (reference sequence). In nucleotides, the CDR3 is TGTGCCACCCAATACCGGGACAGACCTCGTAGCTCCTACAATGAGCAGTTCTTC. This encodes CATQYRDRPRSSYNEQFF.